This T cell receptor beta chain was found in a study of preoperative IRX-2 immunotherapy in early breast cancer. Assay used: immunoSEQ multiplex PCR; TCRdb lists only in-frame clones, some missing. The sample carries under 40,000 clones, over 85% recorded once. Sample treatment: preoperative locoregional IRX-2 cytokine immunotherapy. Samples came from a phase Ib trial of preoperative locoregional IRX-2 cytokine immunotherapy. This CDR3 has 16 residues. The germline gives CDR1 LNHDA, CDR2 SQIVND (reference sequence). V dropped 5 bases and J dropped 0; count of bases not matched to a gene: 3. The specimen was tumor tissue, collected after IRX-2 immunotherapy. The receptor's source is a human donor with breast cancer. The chain has TRBV19 and TRBJ2-1; 11 nucleotides line up with TRBD2. Here the CDR3 reads CASSHTSGSSYNEQFF. CDR3 nucleotides: TGTGCCAGTAGTCACACTAGCGGGAGCTCCTACAATGAGCAGTTCTTC.